This T cell receptor (beta chain) came from a study of shared clonotypes between healthy human individuals. Study results and limitations: Sharing across four donors was highest in naive CD4 (about 5%) and lowest in memory CD8 (roughly 0.4%). A generally larger estimated richness was seen in naive subsets than in memory subsets.

This CDR3 is 12 amino acids long. Per germline, CDR1 SGHTA and CDR2 FQGNSA. CD45RA-negative memory and CD45RA+ naive subsets were split from the CD4+ cells. This was a deep-level run. The method was immunoSEQ multiplex PCR; TCRdb's version includes in-frame clones alone and lacks a portion of them. The table shows fewer than 3 million clones, with under 95% occurring only once. As to this clone: As yet, its antigen is unknown. A read error may produce the germline difference seen at one junction end.

The TCR comes from a man aged 18 to 30 in good health. Some clones in this sample may be carry-over from other donors' samples. The chain joins TRBV7-2 to TRBJ2-3; 9 positions match TRBD2. Sequenced material: naive CD4+ T cells from PBMCs. Subset here: CD45RA+ positively selected. The CDR3 loop reads CASSSLAGAVPF. The CDR3 region has the DNA TGTGCCAGCAGCTCTTTAGCGGGAGCCGTCCCATTT.